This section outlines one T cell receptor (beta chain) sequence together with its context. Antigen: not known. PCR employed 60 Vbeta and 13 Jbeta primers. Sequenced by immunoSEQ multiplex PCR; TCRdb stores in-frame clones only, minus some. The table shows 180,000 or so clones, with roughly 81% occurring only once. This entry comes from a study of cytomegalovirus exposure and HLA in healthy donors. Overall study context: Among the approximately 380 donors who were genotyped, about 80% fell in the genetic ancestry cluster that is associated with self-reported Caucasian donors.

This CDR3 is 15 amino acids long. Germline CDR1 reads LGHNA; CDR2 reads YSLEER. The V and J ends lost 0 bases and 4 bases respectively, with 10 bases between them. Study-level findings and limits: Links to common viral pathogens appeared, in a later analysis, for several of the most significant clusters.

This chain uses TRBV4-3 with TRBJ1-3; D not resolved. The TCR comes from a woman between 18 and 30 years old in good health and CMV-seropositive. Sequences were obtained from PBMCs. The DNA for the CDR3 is TGCGCCAGCAGCCAAGATCACGAGGGAGGAAACACCATATATTTT. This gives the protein CASSQDHEGGNTIYF.